This TCR beta chain appears in the sequencing data of a study of blood T cell repertoires in COVID-19. Looking at the study overall: Spain, Italy and the United States supplied samples that represented acute and convalescent COVID-19. The analysed material was cDNA or gDNA that came from T cells, B-cell-depleted T cells, or PBMCs.

As processed by the authors: Cell counts per sample came from amplifying reference gene primers. Clones were sequenced by immunoSEQ multiplex PCR, and TCRdb holds only the in-frame ones, with some missing. V, J and clone size are those of that table, while D and trimming were read from the DNA. The sample includes around 150,000 clones, roughly 82% of them seen just once. The germline CDR1 and CDR2 sequences are SGDLS and YYNGEE. The CDR3 is made up of 14 amino acids. V was shortened by 5 bases and J by 0 bases, with 10 bases between the two germline ends. This sequence originates from a woman aged 50 to 60 in a cohort sampled during active or convalescent COVID-19. The rearrangement uses TRBV9 and TRBJ2-3; possible D gene TRBD2, 5 bases. The specimen was peripheral blood. The CDR3 DNA is TGTGCCAGCAGTACTGGAGGAAGCACAGATACGCAGTATTTT. This gives the protein CASSTGGSTDTQYF.